These 20 T cell receptor beta chains share one sample of origin, sequenced in a study of T cell responses to AZD1222 COVID-19 vaccine. TCRdb keeps only in-frame clones here, not all; method: immunoSEQ multiplex PCR. In the table there are 98,000 or so clones, roughly 84% of which are singletons. Sequenced material: peripheral blood, taken on day 0 of AZD1222 vaccination. The receptors shown here come from an adult in good health.

The CDR3 region is CASSLSNSGNTIYF. DNA for the CDR3: TGTGCCAGCAGCTTGTCAAACTCTGGAAACACCATATATTTT. The chain uses TRBV7-3 and TRBJ1-3; D not certain. The CDR3 is made up of 14 amino acids. CDR1 is SGHTA and CDR2 is FQGTGA in the germline V gene. Trimming stripped 3 bases from V and 0 bases from J, with 6 bases between.

In DNA, the CDR3 is TGTGCCAGCAGGATGGGAGGGTCCTATAATTCACCCCTCCACTTT. This codes for CASRMGGSYNSPLHF. The chain uses TRBV25-1 and TRBJ1-6; D remains ambiguous. The germline V gene has CDR1 MGHDK and CDR2 SYGVNS. Trimming stripped 6 bases from V and 1 base from J, with 10 bases between. This CDR3 has 15 amino acids.

This chain joins TRBV10-3 and TRBJ1-2; 9 bases agree with TRBD1. Trimming at V came to 9 bases and at J to 7 bases, leaving 9 bases not matched to a gene. This CDR3 region has 13 residues. CDR1 is ENHRY and CDR2 is SYGVKD in the germline V gene. The CDR3 sequence: CAIRTGVRGGYTF. CDR3 in DNA: TGTGCCATACGGACAGGGGTTAGAGGTGGCTACACCTTC.

A single count supports this clone. The genes are TRBV10-2 and TRBJ2-1, with TRBD2 identical over 12 bases. The CDR3 totals 14 residues. Germline lookup yields CDR1 WSHSY and CDR2 SAAADI. The trim removed 7 bases at V and 5 bases at J, leaving 3 bases unmatched. This chain's CDR3 is CASTRLAGDNEQFF. As DNA, the CDR3 is TGCGCCAGCACTCGACTAGCGGGGGACAATGAGCAGTTCTTC.

The genes are TRBV11-3 and TRBJ2-2; TRBD1 aligns across 12 bases. CDR3 length: 16 amino acids. Germline CDR1 reads SGHNT; CDR2 reads YENEEA. Germline trimming cut 5 bases from V and 5 bases from J; bases unmatched to any gene: 6. The CDR3 loop reads CASSPRDRGQTGELFF. The CDR3 DNA reads as TGTGCCAGCAGCCCCCGGGACAGGGGGCAAACCGGGGAGCTGTTTTTT.

The J gene is TRBJ2-6, the V gene TRBV5-6; TRBD2 agrees at 7 bases. The CDR3 has 12 amino acids. Germline-derived CDR1 and CDR2 are SGHDT and YYEEEE. V lost 9 bases to trimming and J lost 4 bases; unmatched junction nucleotides: 1. The CDR3 DNA follows: TGTGCCACCGGGAGGGGGGCCAACGTCCTGACTTTC. The encoded protein is CATGRGANVLTF.

The V and J genes are TRBV19 and TRBJ1-1, with 9 nucleotides matching TRBD1. J was trimmed by 6 bases and V by 4 bases; bases with no gene match: 0. Germline V gene lookup returns CDR1 LNHDA and CDR2 SQIVND (reference sequence). This CDR3 region has 12 residues. The CDR3 nucleotides read TGTGCCAGTAGTAGGACAGGGGCTGAAGCTTTCTTT. Its translation is CASSRTGAEAFF.

The rearrangement uses TRBV5-1 and TRBJ1-3, with D maybe TRBD1 (5 bases). Germline V gene lookup returns CDR1 SGHRS and CDR2 YFSETQ. The V gene lost 4 bases and the J gene lost 0 bases, with 20 bases spanning the gap. The CDR3 is made up of 18 amino acids. This CDR3 is CASSPQKQVLSSGNTIYF. CDR3 DNA: TGCGCCAGCAGCCCTCAAAAACAGGTTCTGAGCTCTGGAAACACCATATATTTT.

The V and J genes are TRBV2 and TRBJ1-1; tentatively, D is TRBD1 (5 bases). The CDR3 sequence is 15 residues long. With 2 bases removed from V and 0 bases from J, the gap between germline ends came to 10 bases. Germline CDR1 SNHLY, CDR2 FYNNEI. CDR3 DNA sequence: TGTGCCAGCAGTGAACAGGGTCCACTGAACACTGAAGCTTTCTTT. Translated: CASSEQGPLNTEAFF.

The chain is built from TRBV5-1 and TRBJ1-1; D remains unclear. The CDR3 extends over 13 amino acids. Germline CDR1 SGHRS, CDR2 YFSETQ. Deletions cut 3 bases from V and 3 bases from J, with 9 bases between. CDR3 DNA sequence: TGCGCCAGCAGCTCAATCGGGGACACTGAAGCTTTCTTT. Translating gives CASSSIGDTEAFF. The entire variable domain, with the rest obtained from reference TRBV5-1 and TRBJ1-1, is as follows: KAGVTQTPRYLIKTRGQQVTLSCSPISGHRSVSWYQQTPGQGLQFLFEYFSETQRNKGNFPGRFSGRQFSNSRSEMNVSTLELGDSALYLCASSSIGDTEAFFGQGTRLTVV.

The gene calls are TRBV5-6 and TRBJ1-5; D is unclear. Trimming took 1 base from V and 3 from J, leaving 14 bases between them. The CDR3 is 16 amino acids. CDR1 and CDR2 from the germline V gene are SGHDT and YYEEEE. CDR3 residues: CASSLLGGGNNQPQHF. The CDR3 bases are TGTGCCAGCAGCTTGCTTGGCGGCGGAAACAATCAGCCCCAGCATTTT.

The chain has TRBV5-1 and TRBJ2-2, with 9 nucleotides matching TRBD2. In germline, CDR1 is SGHRS, CDR2 YFSETQ. The CDR3 is 15 residues long. The V segment lost 5 bases and the J segment 2 bases; nucleotides outside the gene matches: 4. The CDR3 protein is CASRRAGGNTGELFF. The CDR3 bases are TGCGCCAGCAGGCGAGCGGGGGGTAACACCGGGGAGCTGTTTTTT.

The chain has TRBV12-3 or TRBV12-4 and TRBJ1-2, with 7 bases aligning to TRBD1. This CDR3 comprises 13 residues. V gave up 6 bases and J gave up 4 bases; unmatched junction bases: 5. Here the CDR3 reads CASSLGQLYGYTF. The DNA for the CDR3 is TGTGCCAGCAGCCTGGGACAGCTCTATGGCTACACCTTC.

V gene TRBV6-1 combines with J gene TRBJ1-2, with TRBD1 matching 7 bases. The CDR3 has 15 amino acids. The trim removed 7 bases at V and 0 bases at J, leaving 8 bases unmatched. Germline CDR1 and CDR2: MNHNS and SASEGT. CDR3 coding DNA: TGTGCCAGCATTAGACAGGGACTAGCTAACTATGGCTACACCTTC. This gives the protein CASIRQGLANYGYTF.

V gene TRBV5-1 combines with J gene TRBJ2-1, with 10 bases matching TRBD2. The CDR3 runs to 16 residues. The J segment lost 9 bases and the V segment lost 2 bases, leaving 11 bases of the junction unmatched. CDR1 SGHRS and CDR2 YFSETQ come from the germline V gene. The CDR3, as DNA: TGCGCCAGCAGCTTTAGGCTAGCGGGGGACGAGACTGAGCAGTTCTTC. This translates into CASSFRLAGDETEQFF.

The chain carries TRBV14 and TRBJ1-3; D unresolved. With 2 bases removed from V and 3 bases from J, the gap between germline ends came to 8 bases. CDR3 size: 14 residues. In germline, CDR1 is SGHDN, CDR2 FVKESK. CDR3 protein: CASSQMGSGNTIYF. The CDR3 nucleotides read TGTGCCAGCAGCCAAATGGGTAGTGGAAACACCATATATTTT.

The chain recombines TRBV6-5 with TRBJ2-1; 7 bases align to TRBD1. The CDR3 runs 14 residues. Trimming removed 5 bases from V and 9 bases from J; junction bases left unmatched: 10. Germline lookup yields CDR1 MNHEY and CDR2 SVGAGI. CDR3 region: CASSRQGPSGEQFF. The CDR3 nucleotides are TGTGCCAGCAGTCGACAGGGACCGTCGGGTGAGCAGTTCTTC.

Written as DNA, the CDR3 is TGTGCCAGCAGCTTAGTCCCAGGGACGAACACCGGGGAGCTGTTTTTT. This sequence encodes CASSLVPGTNTGELFF. The J gene is TRBJ2-2, the V gene TRBV7-3, with TRBD1 as a possible D gene (5 bases). Trimming cost V 2 bases and J 0 bases, with 10 bases left between them. Germline lookup yields CDR1 SGHTA and CDR2 FQGTGA. The CDR3 is 16 amino acids.

The chain employs TRBV28 and TRBJ1-1; D may be TRBD1 (5 bases). The CDR3 extends over 14 amino acids. Trimming removed 7 bases from V and 1 base from J, with 13 bases in between. Germline CDR1 reads MDHEN; CDR2 reads SYDVKM. The CDR3 here is CASNGGTENTEAFF. CDR3 nucleotide sequence: TGTGCCAGCAACGGAGGGACGGAGAACACTGAAGCTTTCTTT.

This chain connects TRBV6-8 to TRBJ1-2; tentative D call: TRBD1 (6 bases). This CDR3 is 16 amino acids long. V was cut by 6 bases and J by 8 bases, with 25 bases left in between. Germline V gives CDR1 MNHGY, CDR2 SAAAGT. The CDR3 protein is CASSERAQGTPGGYTF. The CDR3 DNA reads TGTGCCAGCAGCGAACGAGCCCAGGGGACCCCTGGAGGCTACACCTTC.